This T cell receptor beta chain originates from a study of cytomegalovirus exposure and HLA in healthy donors. This clone was counted a few times. What it binds is unknown. Whole-study results and caveats: Rarity characterized most TCR sequences, yet some public TCRs appeared in many donors. Among the sequence variants, a highly shared cluster was likely an artifact of sequencing.

The V end lost 0 bases, the J end lost 8 bases, and 15 bases lay between the germline ends. The germline V gene has CDR1 SGHRS and CDR2 YFSETQ. This CDR3 spans 15 amino acids. The PCR had 60 Vbeta and 13 Jbeta primers. Original data processing: Counted up in a later analysis, unique TCR beta chains came to some 75 million, with around 9.9 million shared. The repertoire was sequenced with immunoSEQ multiplex PCR; TCRdb's copy has only in-frame clones and lacks some. V, J and clone size were drawn from that table, and D and trimming were deduced from the DNA. This sample has about 170,000 clones, with around 75% found just once.

V gene TRBV5-1 combines with J gene TRBJ2-1, with D perhaps TRBD2 (6 bases). Source material: PBMCs. This TCR derives from a male donor in good health and CMV-seronegative. The CDR3 DNA sequence: TGCGCCAGCAGCTTGGAACTCCGGGAGCACGATGAGCAGTTCTTC. Protein sequence: CASSLELREHDEQFF.